One T cell receptor beta chain is described in this entry. The antigen remains unidentified. This sample was taken from a study of T cell repertoires in cytomegalovirus infection. Study-level information: Epitope selection comprised recently identified HLA-C-restricted CMV epitopes and well-studied HLA-B-restricted CMV epitopes. Public TCR beta signatures provided an indication of both CMV infection and a matching HLA type. Study-level findings and limits: CMV-specific HLA-C-restricted TCR beta clonotypes dominated the ex vivo response. Of the TCR beta families, the public ones yielded a cumulative frequency that identified carriers of CMV plus the relevant HLA.

The CDR3 totals 15 residues. The V gene's germline CDR1 is SGHNT and CDR2 YYREEE (reference sequence). V was cut by 0 bases and J by 1 base, with 10 bases left in between. From the reads, TCRdb called clonotypes with MiXCR, one entry per CDR3 protein. The sample carries nearly 700,000 distinct CDR3 sequences, roughly 36% recorded once. The source was cultured PBMCs, collected from culture after CMV antigen stimulation. The sequence came from a human donor in good health (CMV status not recorded). Some clones in this sample may be carry-over from other donors' samples. This chain joins TRBV5-4 and TRBJ2-5; no clear D. DNA for the CDR3: TGTGCCAGCAGCTTGGCGGCGGCAGTCCAAGAGACCCAGTACTTC. Translated: CASSLAAAVQETQYF.